The source of this TCR beta chain is a study of CD8 T cells in Susac syndrome. Germline loops: CDR1 MDHEN, CDR2 SYDVKM. CDR3 size: 15 residues. The V end lost 6 bases, the J end lost 5 bases, and 19 bases lay between the germline ends. Random hexamers were used to reverse transcribe the RNA input (about 0.45 to 1 ug). MiXCR was run by TCRdb on the immunoSEQ multiplex PCR reads, yielding one entry per CDR3 protein. The sample has fewer than 150,000 distinct CDR3 sequences; around nine tenths are singletons. The clonotype originates from a human donor with multiple sclerosis. Sequenced: CD8+ T cells from PBMCs. The chain combines TRBV28 with TRBJ2-5, with D tentatively TRBD1 (5 bases). DNA for the CDR3: TGTGCCAGCAGACCCCAGGGCGGCCTAGAGGAGACCCAGTACTTC. It encodes CASRPQGGLEETQYF.